This T cell receptor (beta chain) derives from a study of blood T cells in healthy people across ages. With 0 bases removed from V and 0 bases from J, the gap between germline ends came to 9 bases. This CDR3 is 16 amino acids long. Germline V CDR1 and CDR2: SGHTA, FQGNSA. A J-beta primer mix and a sample-barcoded 5' primer were used in a second PCR of roughly 6 to 11 cycles. Using its own MiXCR run on the 5' RACE reads, TCRdb lists one record per CDR3 protein. The table records roughly 800,000 distinct CDR3 sequences, roughly 64% of them present only once. Study-level results: A roughly linear fall in TCR beta diversity per million T cells was seen with increasing age.

Points on this clonotype: Its antigen remains unknown.

Each individual donor underwent a draw of ten milliliters of peripheral blood. Sequenced input: blood. This chain joins TRBV7-2 and TRBJ1-5, with a possible D match to TRBD1 (6 bases). The source of this sequence is a man aged 30 to 45 in good health. This CDR3 is CASSLAGTNSNQPQHF. The CDR3 DNA sequence: TGTGCCAGCAGCTTAGCCGGGACAAATAGCAATCAGCCCCAGCATTTT. The variable domain in full, completed from reference TRBV7-2 and TRBJ1-5, reads GAGVSQSPSNKVTEKGKDVELRCDPISGHTALYWYRQSLGQGLEFLIYFQGNSAPDKSGLPSDRFSAERTGGSVSTLTIQRTQQEDSAVYLCASSLAGTNSNQPQHFGDGTRLSIL.